This TCR beta chain emerged from a study of early stage breast cancer tumors (dated by TCRdb to about 2017). Notes on the research overall: Of the 15 to 20 invasive breast tumors, about 13 were found to be estrogen receptor-positive, progesterone receptor-positive and HER2-negative. Most of the 12 ER+/PR+/HER2- tumors were invasive ductal carcinomas, while the other four were invasive lobular carcinomas. A read coverage of roughly 10-fold per sample was achieved on average. A total of roughly 2.5 million templates, representing some 1,000,000 unique clonotypes, were detected across all samples.

Two independent genomic DNA replicates were amplified for each sample, with 0.5 ug used for blood and approximately 1.5 ug for tumor or normal breast. Following the manufacturer's instructions, the ImmunoSeq Intro kit was used to carry out TCRB sequencing on genomic DNA. Multiplex PCR ran approximately 29 cycles with proprietary primers and spike-in control sequences for absolute quantification. Single-end 150-bp reads were used to sequence an 87-bp fragment spanning the CDR3 plus the flanking V and J genes. Each lane of an Illumina MiSeq running version 3.0 chemistry carried seven multiplexed samples, with two replicates apiece. As for how the authors treated the data: The vendor's proprietary pipeline handled the raw data processing, merging both replicates into a single result for each sample. Productive rearrangements sharing the V-gene family, CDR3 amino acid sequence and J-gene segment were defined as clonotypes. Clonality was computed as 1 minus the normalized Shannon entropy (Pielou evenness) of TCRB abundances. To estimate T cell density, the total number of templates was divided by the number of input cells, which was inferred from the amount of DNA input. Recon, run with its default parameters, was used to estimate overall repertoire diversity and clonality. Clonotypes with over 0.1% abundance in tumor and at least 32-fold higher abundance in tumor than in normal breast were defined as tumor-enriched. TCRdb provides this immuneACCESS table in a form limited to in-frame rearrangements. Some clones are lacking; in checked studies, under half of them reflect an unresolved V gene, and why the rest are absent is not known. Clone size and the V and J calls come from that table; the DNA yielded D and trimming. The sample table holds some 47,000 clones, of which approximately 83% were seen once. The ten largest make up about 1.4% of the sample.

About this clone itself: Its antigen remains unidentified. Base qualities were left out, and no much larger clone turns up one base away.

The study profiled bulk TCR beta-chain repertoires in matched peripheral blood, tumor and adjacent normal breast tissue taken from roughly 17 patients with early-stage breast cancer. Before surgery, whole blood (roughly 4.5-11 mL) was collected into EDTA tubes and processed within 2 hours. Ficoll-Paque centrifugation in SepMate-50 tubes was used to isolate peripheral blood mononuclear cells. PBMCs were cryopreserved in aliquots of roughly 2 to 4.5 million cells in 90% FBS with roughly 10% DMSO and kept in liquid nitrogen. Genomic DNA was extracted with the Qiagen AllPrep DNA/RNA Mini kit. Unmatched junction bases come to 4, with V trimmed by 5 bases and J by 3 bases. CDR1 and CDR2 are read off the germline V gene as MGHDK and SYGVNS. The CDR3 measures 14 amino acids from cysteine to phenylalanine. Just the 42-base CDR3 DNA is kept, in frame starting at base 1. The research as a whole found: Repertoires from blood and normal breast were more alike than repertoires from blood and tumor, and in about 90% of the 16 patients, comparing each tissue with blood separated tumor from normal. Enriched TCRB sequences shared across patients were mostly commonly generated sequences, unlikely to play an important role in the tumor microenvironment. Sequencing bulk genomic DNA from unsorted cells could not capture chain pairing or functional markers like CD4, CD8 and FOXP3. Tumors showed around 2.5-fold higher T cell density and higher clonality than adjacent normal breast tissue. Because the cohort was small, a breakdown by tumor subtype could not be done.

The clonotype was recovered from a person aged 45-60 years with breast cancer. The sequence links TRBV25-1 to TRBJ1-1; 9 bases in the junction line up with TRBD1. Source material: blood. CDR3 region: CASSKQGAYTEAFF. The DNA is as follows: TGTGCCAGCAGTAAACAGGGGGCTTACACTGAAGCTTTCTTT.